The rows below give T cell receptor beta chains drawn from one sample of a study of vaccination and CD4 T cells after COVID-19. Their target antigens are unknown. TCRdb re-called the PCR reads with MiXCR, one entry per CDR3 protein. Of fewer than 18,000 distinct CDR3 sequences listed, 51% are singletons. What was sequenced was CD4+ T cells from blood, cultured in vitro. The source of these receptors is a human donor who had recovered from COVID-19. Both conserved end residues are part of each CDR3. D genes are given only for firm matches. Size tells how often a clone was seen (once, few, many) or the class of an expanded clone, and some rows leave it out.

J	V	size	D	length	CDR3	DNA
TRBJ2-6	TRBV6-2/TRBV6-3	-	TRBD1	15	CASNNRGSGANVLTF	TGTGCCAGCAATAACAGGGGTTCTGGGGCCAACGTCCTGACTTTC
TRBJ1-2	TRBV7-9	-	-	14	CASSSGPNNYGYTF	TGTGCCAGCAGCTCCGGGCCGAATAACTATGGCTACACCTTC
TRBJ1-2	TRBV20-1	few	TRBD1	14	CSASLGTGKVGYTF	TGCAGTGCTAGCCTCGGGACAGGGAAAGTGGGCTACACCTTC
TRBJ1-1	TRBV6-2/TRBV6-3	few	-	14	CASSSQGSGTEAFF	TGTGCCAGCAGTTCCCAGGGGAGTGGCACTGAAGCTTTCTTT
TRBJ1-5	TRBV12-3/TRBV12-4	few	TRBD1	13	CASRQGASQPQHF	TGTGCCAGCAGACAGGGGGCTTCCCAGCCCCAGCATTTT
TRBJ2-5	TRBV4-1	-	TRBD2	18	CASSQVNMGLAGRETQYF	TGCGCCAGCAGCCAAGTTAATATGGGACTAGCGGGACGTGAGACCCAGTACTTC
TRBJ1-1	TRBV20-1	few	-	15	CSARDPGYMNTEAFF	TGCAGTGCTAGAGATCCTGGATACATGAACACTGAAGCTTTCTTT
TRBJ2-2	TRBV21-1	-	-	15	CASSKEAPNTGELFF	TGTGCCAGCAGCAAAGAGGCCCCGAACACCGGGGAGCTGTTTTTT
TRBJ1-6	TRBV27	-	-	15	CASSDRGPYTSPLHF	TGTGCCAGCTCGGACCGGGGGCCTTACACCTCACCCCTCCACTTT
TRBJ2-7	TRBV19	once	TRBD2	14	CASSTGGGTYEQYF	TGTGCCAGTAGTACGGGAGGGGGTACCTACGAGCAGTACTTC
TRBJ1-2	TRBV7-9	-	-	12	CASSLEYYGYTF	TGTGCCAGCAGCTTAGAGTACTATGGCTACACCTTC
TRBJ1-5	TRBV5-1	-	-	16	CASSLSGDVSNQPQHF	TGCGCCAGCAGCTTGTCGGGGGATGTTAGCAATCAGCCCCAGCATTTT
TRBJ2-3	TRBV6-1	few	-	14	CASSVGRSTDTQYF	TGTGCCAGCAGTGTGGGCAGGAGTACAGATACGCAGTATTTT
TRBJ1-5	TRBV28	-	-	15	CASSSGTNSNQPQHF	TGTGCCAGCAGTTCCGGGACAAATAGCAATCAGCCCCAGCATTTT
TRBJ2-2	TRBV24-1	-	-	14	CATSRVGGTGELFF	TGTGCCACCAGTAGAGTGGGAGGCACCGGGGAGCTGTTTTTT
TRBJ2-1	TRBV20-1	-	-	15	CSAVTPVGFTNEQFF	TGCAGTGCTGTAACCCCCGTAGGCTTTACAAATGAGCAGTTCTTC
TRBJ1-2	TRBV9	-	TRBD1	15	CASTKTWTGVHGYTF	TGTGCCAGCACCAAAACCTGGACAGGGGTTCATGGCTACACCTTC
TRBJ2-7	TRBV7-8	-	TRBD1	16	CASSPRTGQGFYEQYF	TGTGCCAGCAGCCCACGAACGGGACAGGGATTCTACGAGCAGTACTTC
TRBJ2-5	TRBV20-1	-	-	14	CSARGPWGQKTQYF	TGCAGTGCTAGAGGCCCGTGGGGGCAAAAGACCCAGTACTTC
TRBJ2-2	TRBV7-9	few	-	13	CASSLTSTGELFF	TGTGCCAGCAGCTTGACTAGCACCGGGGAGCTGTTTTTT
TRBJ2-1	TRBV7-2	-	TRBD2	15	CASNTGGVPYNEQFF	TGTGCCAGCAACACCGGGGGGGTGCCATACAATGAGCAGTTCTTC
TRBJ2-7	TRBV7-2	-	-	12	CASSFSRGEQYF	TGTGCCAGCAGCTTCAGCAGGGGCGAGCAGTACTTC
TRBJ2-3	TRBV5-4	few	TRBD2	17	CASSTPGGGIGTDTQYF	TGTGCCAGCAGCACCCCCGGCGGGGGGATCGGCACAGATACGCAGTATTTT
TRBJ2-4	TRBV19	-	-	15	CASSLAGQKGDIQYF	TGTGCCAGTAGTTTGGCGGGACAAAAGGGGGACATTCAGTACTTC
TRBJ2-1	TRBV5-1	once	-	14	CASSGSKLGNEQFF	TGCGCCAGCAGCGGATCAAAGCTCGGCAATGAGCAGTTCTTC
TRBJ1-3	TRBV29-1	-	-	12	CSVFGDGNTIYF	TGCAGCGTTTTCGGGGATGGAAACACCATATATTTT
TRBJ1-1	TRBV6-5	-	-	13	CASSYERNTEAFF	TGTGCCAGCAGTTATGAGAGGAACACTGAAGCTTTCTTT
TRBJ2-1	TRBV28	-	TRBD2	16	CASSLLGGSSYNEQFF	TGTGCCAGCAGTTTATTGGGAGGGAGCTCCTACAATGAGCAGTTCTTC
TRBJ1-4	TRBV12-3/TRBV12-4	once	TRBD1	15	CASSPGQGLAEKLFF	TGTGCCAGCAGTCCGGGACAGGGGCTGGCTGAAAAACTGTTTTTT
TRBJ1-2	TRBV2	-	TRBD1	15	CASRGEGQGQGGYTF	TGTGCCAGCAGAGGCGAAGGACAGGGGCAGGGAGGCTACACCTTC
TRBJ2-7	TRBV18	-	-	14	CASSPGHSSYEQYF	TGTGCCAGCTCACCTGGCCACAGCTCCTACGAGCAGTACTTC
TRBJ2-2	TRBV6-1	-	TRBD2	14	CASSGLGRTGELFF	TGTGCCAGCAGCGGACTAGGTCGGACCGGGGAGCTGTTTTTT
TRBJ2-5	TRBV7-9	-	TRBD2	16	CASSLRRGGSQETQYF	TGTGCCAGCAGCTTAAGGCGGGGGGGATCACAAGAGACCCAGTACTTC
TRBJ2-7	TRBV28	-	-	13	CASSRRLEDEQYF	TGTGCCAGCAGCAGGCGGCTAGAGGACGAGCAGTACTTC
TRBJ2-3	TRBV6-4	-	TRBD2	14	CASSEGLAGDTQYF	TGTGCCAGCAGTGAGGGACTAGCGGGAGATACGCAGTATTTT
TRBJ1-1	TRBV3-1	-	-	13	CASSQGLRYEAFF	TGTGCCAGCAGCCAAGGTCTCCGGTATGAAGCTTTCTTT
TRBJ2-2	TRBV19	few	TRBD1	17	CASSNGHRGATGGELFF	TGTGCCAGTAGTAATGGGCACAGGGGCGCAACTGGCGGGGAGCTGTTTTTT
TRBJ2-1	TRBV6-1	-	-	14	CASRRGPSYNEQFF	TGTGCCAGCAGACGAGGGCCCAGCTACAATGAGCAGTTCTTC
TRBJ2-1	TRBV27	once	-	15	CASSLRRSGYNEQFF	TGTGCCAGCAGTTTACGAAGGAGTGGGTACAATGAGCAGTTCTTC
TRBJ1-2	TRBV6-2/TRBV6-3	-	TRBD1	14	CASSPGQWNYGYTF	TGTGCCAGCAGTCCGGGACAGTGGAACTATGGCTACACCTTC
TRBJ2-2	TRBV7-8	once	TRBD1	14	CASSSQGWTGELFF	TGTGCCAGCAGCTCACAGGGGTGGACCGGGGAGCTGTTTTTT
TRBJ1-3	TRBV7-2	-	-	13	CASSPSYGNTIYF	TGTGCCAGCAGCCCGAGTTATGGAAACACCATATATTTT
TRBJ2-7	TRBV20-1	few	-	14	CSARGGSVSYEQYF	TGCAGTGCTAGAGGTGGGTCGGTTTCCTACGAGCAGTACTTC
TRBJ2-5	TRBV7-2	-	TRBD1	15	CASSLATGDWGTQYF	TGTGCCAGCAGCTTAGCGACAGGGGATTGGGGAACCCAGTACTTC
TRBJ2-3	TRBV10-3	-	-	13	CAIRRGGTDTQYF	TGTGCCATTCGCAGAGGGGGCACAGATACGCAGTATTTT
TRBJ1-1	TRBV7-9	-	-	22	CASSLALLLGGAVLRMNTEAFF	TGTGCCAGCAGCTTAGCGCTGCTGCTTGGCGGGGCGGTTCTTCGGATGAACACTGAAGCTTTCTTT
TRBJ1-2	TRBV28	few	TRBD1	16	CASSLNPGGTVFGYTF	TGTGCCAGCAGTTTGAATCCAGGGGGGACCGTTTTTGGCTACACCTTC
TRBJ1-1	TRBV7-8	-	TRBD1	14	CASSLIQGDTEAFF	TGTGCCAGCAGCTTAATCCAGGGGGACACTGAAGCTTTCTTT
TRBJ1-5	TRBV6-1	few	TRBD1	14	CASWTGTGFQPQHF	TGTGCCAGCTGGACCGGGACAGGGTTTCAGCCCCAGCATTTT
TRBJ1-2	TRBV20-1	-	-	9	CSATRGHTF	TGCAGTGCCACTCGAGGCCACACCTTC